This T cell receptor beta chain came from a study of OX40 agonist ivuxolimab in advanced cancers. Whole-study context: Prior therapy, whether anti-PD-1, anti-PD-L1 or anti-CTLA-4, was allowed, and 30% to 40% had some. Study results and caveats: Nonresponders, in some cases, also had low normalized T-cell clonal expansion.

Method: immunoSEQ multiplex PCR; TCRdb's copy keeps in-frame clones and lacks some. Among over 35,000 clones listed, roughly 90% were seen once. Comments on this clone: The antigen is unknown.

Germline V gene data show CDR1 as SGHAT and CDR2 as FQNNGV. The CDR3 is 15 amino acids. Trimming removed 3 bases from V and 1 base from J; junction bases left unmatched: 4. This rearrangement joins TRBV11-2 to TRBJ2-7; 9 positions match TRBD1. The sequences come from CD4+ or CD8+ T cells sorted from blood, collected in a trial of the OX40 agonist ivuxolimab. The receptor was isolated from an adult with an advanced solid tumor such as melanoma, head and neck, liver or kidney cancer. CDR3 protein: CASSFETGGSYEQYF. CDR3 DNA sequence: TGTGCCAGCAGCTTTGAGACAGGGGGTTCCTACGAGCAGTACTTC.